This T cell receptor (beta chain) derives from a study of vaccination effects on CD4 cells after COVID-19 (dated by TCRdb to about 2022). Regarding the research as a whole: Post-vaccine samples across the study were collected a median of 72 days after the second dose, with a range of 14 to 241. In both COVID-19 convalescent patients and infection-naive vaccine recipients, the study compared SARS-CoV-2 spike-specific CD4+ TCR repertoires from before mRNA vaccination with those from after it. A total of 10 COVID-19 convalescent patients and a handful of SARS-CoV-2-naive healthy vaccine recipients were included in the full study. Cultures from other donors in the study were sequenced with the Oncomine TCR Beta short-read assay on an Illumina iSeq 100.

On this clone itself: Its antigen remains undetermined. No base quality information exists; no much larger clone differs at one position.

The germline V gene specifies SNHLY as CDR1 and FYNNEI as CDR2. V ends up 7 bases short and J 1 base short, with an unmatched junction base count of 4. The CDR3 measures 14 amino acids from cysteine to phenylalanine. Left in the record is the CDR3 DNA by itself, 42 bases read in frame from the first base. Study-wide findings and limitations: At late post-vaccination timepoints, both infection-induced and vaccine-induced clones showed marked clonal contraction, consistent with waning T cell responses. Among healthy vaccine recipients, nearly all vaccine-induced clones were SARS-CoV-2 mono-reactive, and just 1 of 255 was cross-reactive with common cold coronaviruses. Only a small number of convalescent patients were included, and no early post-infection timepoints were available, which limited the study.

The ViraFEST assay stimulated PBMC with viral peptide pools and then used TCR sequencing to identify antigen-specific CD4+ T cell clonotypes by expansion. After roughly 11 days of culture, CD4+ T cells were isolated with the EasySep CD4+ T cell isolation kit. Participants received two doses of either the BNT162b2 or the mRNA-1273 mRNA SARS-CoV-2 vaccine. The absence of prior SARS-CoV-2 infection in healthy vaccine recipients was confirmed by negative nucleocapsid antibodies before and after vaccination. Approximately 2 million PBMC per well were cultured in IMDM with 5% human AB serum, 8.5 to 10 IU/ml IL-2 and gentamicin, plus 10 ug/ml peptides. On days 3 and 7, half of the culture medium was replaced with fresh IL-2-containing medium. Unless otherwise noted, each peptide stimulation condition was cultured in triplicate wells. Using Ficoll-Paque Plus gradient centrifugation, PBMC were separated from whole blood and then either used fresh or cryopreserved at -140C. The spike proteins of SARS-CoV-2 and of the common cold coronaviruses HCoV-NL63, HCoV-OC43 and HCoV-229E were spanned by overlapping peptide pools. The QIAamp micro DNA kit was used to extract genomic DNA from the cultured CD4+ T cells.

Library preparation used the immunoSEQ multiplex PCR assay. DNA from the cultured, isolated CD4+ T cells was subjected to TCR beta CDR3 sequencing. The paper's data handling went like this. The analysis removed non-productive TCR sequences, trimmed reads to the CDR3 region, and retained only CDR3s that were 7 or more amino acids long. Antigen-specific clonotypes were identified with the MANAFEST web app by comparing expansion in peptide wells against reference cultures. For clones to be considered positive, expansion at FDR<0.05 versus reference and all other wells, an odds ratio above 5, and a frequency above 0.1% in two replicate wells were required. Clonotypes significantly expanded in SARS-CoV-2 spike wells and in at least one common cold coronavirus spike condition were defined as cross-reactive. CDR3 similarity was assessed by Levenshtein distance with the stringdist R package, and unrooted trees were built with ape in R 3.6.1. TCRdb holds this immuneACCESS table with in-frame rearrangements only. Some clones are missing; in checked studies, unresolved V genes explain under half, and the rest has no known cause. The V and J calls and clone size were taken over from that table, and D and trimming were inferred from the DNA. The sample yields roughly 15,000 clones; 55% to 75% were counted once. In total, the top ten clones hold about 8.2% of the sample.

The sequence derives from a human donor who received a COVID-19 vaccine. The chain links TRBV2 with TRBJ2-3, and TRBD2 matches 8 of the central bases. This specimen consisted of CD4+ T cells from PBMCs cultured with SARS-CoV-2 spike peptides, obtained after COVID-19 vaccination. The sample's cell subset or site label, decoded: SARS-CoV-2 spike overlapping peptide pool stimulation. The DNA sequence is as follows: TGTGCCAGCACGGGGGGGGGACGCACAGATACGCAGTATTTT. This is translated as CASTGGGRTDTQYF. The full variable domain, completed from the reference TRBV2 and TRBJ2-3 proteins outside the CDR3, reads EPEVTQTPSHQVTQMGQEVILRCVPISNHLYFYWYRQILGQKVEFLVSFYNNEISEKSEIFDDQFSVERPDGSNFTLKIRSTKLEDSAMYFCASTGGGRTDTQYFGPGTRLTVL.